Each of the 12 T cell receptor beta chains below was sequenced from the same sample in a study of radiotherapy plus CTLA-4 blockade in lung cancer. Clones were sequenced by immunoSEQ multiplex PCR, and TCRdb holds only the in-frame ones, with some missing. This table has tens of thousands of clones, about four fifths appearing once. The material was peripheral blood, obtained from a patient treated with radiotherapy plus ipilimumab. The source is a human donor with non-small cell lung cancer who had a complete response to radiotherapy plus ipilimumab.

The rearrangement joins TRBV30 to TRBJ2-3; 7 bases agree with TRBD1. Per the germline V gene, CDR1 is GTSNPN and CDR2 is SVGIG (reference sequence). The CDR3 contains 20 residues. The J segment lost 2 bases and the V segment lost 1 base, leaving 21 bases of the junction unmatched. CDR3 DNA: TGTGCCTGGAGTGAGGGGGCAGTTCTGACGACCGTCCTTAACACAGATACGCAGTATTTT. It translates to CAWSEGAVLTTVLNTDTQYF.

The CDR3 here is CASSIGDDRSFYGYTF. The CDR3, as DNA: TGTGCCAGTAGTATAGGGGATGACAGATCCTTCTATGGCTACACCTTC. The chain links TRBV19 to TRBJ1-2, with a weak D call TRBD1 (5 bases). Trimming took off 1 base at V and 4 bases at J, with 16 bases between the two ends. CDR1 and CDR2 from the germline V gene are LNHDA and SQIVND (reference sequence). The CDR3 has 16 residues. Combining the CDR3 with reference TRBV19 and TRBJ1-2 gives the whole variable domain DGGITQSPKYLFRKEGQNVTLSCEQNLNHDAMYWYRQDPGQGLRLIYYSQIVNDFQKGDIAEGYSVSREKKESFPLTVTSAQKNPTAFYLCASSIGDDRSFYGYTFGSGTRLTVV.

The chain recombines TRBV5-6 with TRBJ1-2; 9 nucleotides match TRBD1. The CDR3 contains 16 residues. Germline V gene lookup returns CDR1 SGHDT and CDR2 YYEEEE. The V segment lost 3 bases and the J segment 5 bases; nucleotides outside the gene matches: 11. CDR3 DNA: TGTGCCAGCAGCTCGCTCCGATCGGACAGGGGTTATGGCTACACCTTC. Its translation is CASSSLRSDRGYGYTF.

In its sample, this clone was seen once. J is TRBJ2-1 and V is TRBV9; the D is unclear. Trimming took 2 bases from V and 5 from J, leaving 8 bases between them. Germline V CDR1 and CDR2: SGDLS, YYNGEE. There are 13 residues in the CDR3. CDR3 sequence (DNA): TGTGCCAGCAGCGTGTCCCCGGACAATGAGCAGTTCTTC. Residues: CASSVSPDNEQFF.

The V gene is TRBV10-3, the J gene TRBJ1-1; D is unresolved. The germline V gene has CDR1 ENHRY and CDR2 SYGVKD. The CDR3 runs 13 residues. V was pared by 3 bases and J by 2 bases, with 7 bases between. CDR3 in DNA: TGTGCCATCAGTGACGCAGGTAACACTGAAGCTTTCTTT. Encoded protein: CAISDAGNTEAFF.

This chain connects TRBV10-3 to TRBJ1-4, with D perhaps matching TRBD1 (6 bases). V shed 3 bases and J shed 0 bases, with 11 bases lying between them. The CDR3 totals 16 residues. CDR1 is ENHRY and CDR2 is SYGVKD in the germline V gene. CDR3 region: CAISEQGPATNEKLFF. CDR3 bases: TGTGCCATCAGTGAACAGGGACCCGCAACTAATGAAAAACTGTTTTTT.

J is TRBJ2-5 and V is TRBV7-6, with a tentative D call TRBD2 (6 bases). Germline-derived CDR1 and CDR2 are SGHVS and FNYEAQ. CDR3 length: 13 amino acids. Trimming removed 6 bases from V and 5 bases from J, with 13 bases in between. The CDR3 nucleotides read TGTGCCAGCAGTTCGGGGGTTCAGGAGACCCAGTACTTC. It specifies CASSSGVQETQYF.

A few counts support this clone. The V and J genes are TRBV6-5 and TRBJ2-1; D is ambiguous. The CDR3 has 11 amino acids. Trimming took 5 bases from V and 3 from J, leaving 2 bases between them. Germline lookup yields CDR1 MNHEY and CDR2 SVGAGI. The CDR3 region is CASSLYNEQFF. The CDR3 bases are TGTGCCAGCAGTCTCTACAATGAGCAGTTCTTC.

The rearrangement links TRBV4-1 to TRBJ2-3; 9 bases fit TRBD2. The trim removed 1 base at V and 5 bases at J, leaving 13 bases unmatched. This CDR3 has 18 residues. The V gene's germline CDR1 is MGHRA and CDR2 YSYEKL. The CDR3 loop is CASSQGDSGGSAVDTQYF. Here the CDR3 DNA reads TGCGCCAGCAGCCAAGGGGATAGCGGGGGCTCGGCGGTAGATACGCAGTATTTT.

The chain employs TRBV6-5 and TRBJ2-1; 7 nucleotides match TRBD1. The CDR3 runs to 12 residues. J gave up 7 bases and V 6 bases, and 3 bases lay outside the gene matches. In germline, CDR1 is MNHEY, CDR2 SVGAGI. The CDR3: CASSYRGNEQFF. CDR3 sequence (DNA): TGTGCCAGCAGCTACAGGGGTAATGAGCAGTTCTTC.

The V call is TRBV5-3, the J call TRBJ1-2, with 9 bases identical to TRBD1. TRBV5-3 counts as an open reading frame of uncertain function. The CDR3 is made up of 15 amino acids. The V segment lost 2 bases and the J segment 3 bases; nucleotides outside the gene matches: 5. The CDR3 bases are TGTGCCAGAAGCTTCCTGGGACAGGGACACTATGGCTACACCTTC. It codes for CARSFLGQGHYGYTF.

This clone appeared a single time. V and J are TRBV2 and TRBJ2-7; 8 bases are a match to TRBD1. The CDR3 covers 17 residues. Per germline, CDR1 SNHLY and CDR2 FYNNEI. After removal of 4 bases from V and 3 bases from J, the junction contained 14 bases not matched to a gene. CDR3: CASSVGQGRTAGYEQYF. CDR3 in DNA: TGTGCCAGCAGTGTAGGACAGGGCCGAACTGCAGGCTACGAGCAGTACTTC. The full variable domain, with the rest looked up from reference TRBV2 and TRBJ2-7, is EPEVTQTPSHQVTQMGQEVILRCVPISNHLYFYWYRQILGQKVEFLVSFYNNEISEKSEIFDDQFSVERPDGSNFTLKIRSTKLEDSAMYFCASSVGQGRTAGYEQYFGPGTRLTVT.